The 6 T cell receptor beta chains below were found in one sample sequenced in a study of tumour-infiltrating T cells in Burkitt lymphoma. Profiled with immunoSEQ multiplex PCR; TCRdb holds only in-frame clones, not every one. The table shows 14,000 or so clones, with about 33% occurring only once. The sequenced sample consisted of tumor tissue. These receptors came from a human donor with diffuse large B-cell lymphoma.

Only a few counts were recorded for this clone. The J gene is TRBJ2-7, the V gene TRBV10-1; TRBD1 agrees at 8 bases. Germline V gene data show CDR1 as WNHNN and CDR2 as SYGVQD (reference sequence). V was clipped by 8 bases and J by 3 bases; unmatched bases: 9. The CDR3 covers 14 residues. In nucleotides, the CDR3 is TGCGCCAGCCCTTCCCGGGACAGGAACTACGAGCAGTACTTC. It is translated as CASPSRDRNYEQYF.

The chain joins TRBV29-1 to TRBJ1-5; TRBD1 matches 8 bases. The junction had 5 bases not matched to a gene; V was cut back by 6 bases and J by 4 bases. The CDR3 loop spans 13 amino acids. The germline V gene encodes CDR1 SQVTM and CDR2 ANQGSEA. The CDR3 protein is CSVTGVGNQPQHF. As DNA, the CDR3 is TGCAGCGTGACAGGGGTAGGAAATCAGCCCCAGCATTTT.

This chain uses TRBV15 with TRBJ1-4; D is unclear. This CDR3 has 13 residues. The V and J ends lost 0 bases and 5 bases respectively, with 4 bases between them. Germline V gene data show CDR1 as LNHNV and CDR2 as YYDKDF (reference sequence). The CDR3 protein is CATSRDNNEKLFF. CDR3 bases: TGTGCCACCAGCAGAGATAACAATGAAAAACTGTTTTTT. Based on the CDR3 plus reference TRBV15 and TRBJ1-4, the full variable domain is DAMVIQNPRYQVTQFGKPVTLSCSQTLNHNVMYWYQQKSSQAPKLLFHYYDKDFNNEADTPDNFQSRRPNTSFCFLDIRSPGLGDTAMYLCATSRDNNEKLFFGSGTQLSVL.

This clone was seen more than once but under ten times. The rearrangement links TRBV18 to TRBJ2-7; tentative D call: TRBD1 (6 bases). Germline V CDR1 and CDR2: KGHSH, LQKENI. This CDR3 contains 13 residues. V dropped 8 bases and J dropped 5 bases, with 16 bases sitting between them. CDR3 loop: CASQQQGIDEQYF. In DNA form, the CDR3 reads TGTGCCAGCCAACAACAGGGTATCGACGAGCAGTACTTC. Full variable domain (missing parts from reference TRBV18 and TRBJ2-7): NAGVMQNPRHLVRRRGQEARLRCSPMKGHSHVYWYRQLPEEGLKFMVYLQKENIIDESGMPKERFSAEFPKEGPSILRIQQVVRGDSAAYFCASQQQGIDEQYFGPGTRLTVT.

The CDR3 protein is CASSEGQYF. CDR3 sequence (DNA): TGTGCCAGCAGTGAGGGGCAGTACTTC. The V gene is TRBV2, the J gene TRBJ2-7; D unclear. V shed 3 bases and J shed 9 bases, with 3 bases lying between them. This CDR3 contains 9 residues. Germline CDR1 is SNHLY and CDR2 is FYNNEI.

This chain links TRBV2 with TRBJ2-5; maybe TRBD2 (5 bases). Trimming left V 2 bases short and J 4 bases short, with 8 bases between. The CDR3 extends over 13 amino acids. Germline CDR1 SNHLY, CDR2 FYNNEI. This CDR3 is CASSESLAETQYF. In nucleotides, the CDR3 is TGTGCCAGCAGTGAAAGTCTAGCAGAGACCCAGTACTTC.